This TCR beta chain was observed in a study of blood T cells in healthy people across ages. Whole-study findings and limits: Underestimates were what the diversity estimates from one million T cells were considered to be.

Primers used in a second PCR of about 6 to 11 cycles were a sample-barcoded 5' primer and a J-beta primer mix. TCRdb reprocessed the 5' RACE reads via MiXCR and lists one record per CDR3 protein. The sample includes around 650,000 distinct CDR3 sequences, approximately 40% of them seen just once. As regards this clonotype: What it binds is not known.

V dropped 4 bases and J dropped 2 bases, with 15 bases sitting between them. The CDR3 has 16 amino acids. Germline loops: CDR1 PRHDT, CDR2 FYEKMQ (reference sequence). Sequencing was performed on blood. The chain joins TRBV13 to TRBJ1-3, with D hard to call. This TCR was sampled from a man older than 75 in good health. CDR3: CASSSYPGFAGNTIYF. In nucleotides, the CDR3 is TGTGCCAGCAGCTCCTACCCTGGGTTCGCTGGAAACACCATATATTTT.